The rows below give T cell receptor beta chains drawn from one sample of a study of CD8 T cells in Susac syndrome. One entry per CDR3 protein results from TCRdb running MiXCR on the immunoSEQ multiplex PCR reads. The sample records under 200,000 distinct CDR3 sequences, about 95% being singletons. Sequencing was carried out using CD8+ T cells from PBMCs. The origin of the receptors is a human donor with multiple sclerosis. CDR3s include the opening cysteine and the closing phenylalanine or tryptophan. The D gene is left open where the match is weak. Size is stated for part of the rows, as once, few or many counts, or as a class when the clone is expanded.

j_call d_call clone_size v_call cdr3_nt cdr3_aa
TRBJ1-4 TRBD1 NA TRBV29-1 TGCAGCGTTGAATTCCCCGAGACAGGGGTTGAAAAACTGTTTTTT CSVEFPETGVEKLFF
TRBJ2-1 TRBD2 NA TRBV14 TGTGCCAGCAGCCTGAGCGGGAGTAGCTCCTACAATGAGCAGTTCTTC CASSLSGSSSYNEQFF
TRBJ2-7 NA NA TRBV4-2 TGTGCCAGCAGCCAAGGGGACGGAAGCTCCTACGAGCAGTACTTC CASSQGDGSSYEQYF
TRBJ2-7 TRBD1 NA TRBV6-8 TGTGCCAGCACTACTACAGGGGGACTTCTCTACGAGCAGTACTTC CASTTTGGLLYEQYF
TRBJ2-1 TRBD1 NA TRBV4-1 TGCGCCAGCAGCCCGATGACAGGGACATACAATGAGCAGTTCTTC CASSPMTGTYNEQFF
TRBJ2-7 TRBD2 NA TRBV5-4 TGTGCCAGCAGCTTGTTTACTAGCGGGATGAACGAGCAGTACTTC CASSLFTSGMNEQYF
TRBJ2-7 TRBD2 few TRBV20-1 TGCAGTGCCGAACCAACTAGCGGGGGCCTCTACGAGCAGTACTTC CSAEPTSGGLYEQYF
TRBJ1-3 NA few TRBV20-1 TGCAGTGCTAGCCAGACTGGAAACACCATATATTTT CSASQTGNTIYF
TRBJ2-5 TRBD1 NA TRBV7-9 TGTGCCAGCAGAGGGGACAGGGAGACCCAGTACTTC CASRGDRETQYF
TRBJ2-3 TRBD2 NA TRBV11-1 TGTGCCAGCAGCCACCTAGCGGGGGGCGGAGATACGCAGTATTTT CASSHLAGGGDTQYF
TRBJ2-7 TRBD1 NA TRBV5-1 TGCGCCAGCAGCTTGGGGACAGGGGGCGTCTACGAGCAGTACTTC CASSLGTGGVYEQYF
TRBJ1-1 NA once TRBV30 TGTGCCTGGAGCGAAGGGGCAGGGGACGTTGGTGAAGCTTTCTTT CAWSEGAGDVGEAFF
TRBJ2-7 TRBD1 NA TRBV5-1 TGCGCCAGCAGCCTGGACAGGAACTACGAGCAGTACTTC CASSLDRNYEQYF
TRBJ2-1 TRBD2 few TRBV28 TGTGCCAGCAGTTTTCGGGCGGGAGGCAATGAGCAGTTCTTC CASSFRAGGNEQFF
TRBJ2-7 NA NA TRBV28 TGTGCCACCGGGAGACAGGGTTCCTACGAGCAGTACTTC CATGRQGSYEQYF
TRBJ2-7 NA NA TRBV12-5 TGTGCTAGTGGGCAAGGAGATCGTCGCTACGAGCAGTACTTC CASGQGDRRYEQYF
TRBJ2-1 TRBD2 NA TRBV13 TGTGCCAGCAGCTTAGCTGGCGGGGGGTATAATGAGCAGTTCTTC CASSLAGGGYNEQFF
TRBJ2-3 NA NA TRBV15 TGTGCCACCAGCAGGACAGATACGCAGTATTTT CATSRTDTQYF
TRBJ2-2 NA NA TRBV7-8 TGTGCCAGCTGGACTTCCTCGAACACCGGGGAGCTGTTTTTT CASWTSSNTGELFF
TRBJ2-7 TRBD1 NA TRBV12-5 TGTGCTAGTGGTTTGGGACAGGGGTTCTACGAGCAGTACTTC CASGLGQGFYEQYF
TRBJ1-2 TRBD1 NA TRBV14 TGTGCCAGCAGCCAGGGACAGGGAGATGGCTACACCTTC CASSQGQGDGYTF
TRBJ2-2 NA NA TRBV27 TGTGCCAGCACCGGGACACCTAACACCGGGGAGCTGTTTTTT CASTGTPNTGELFF
TRBJ2-1 NA NA TRBV14 TGTGCCAGCAGCCAAGAAAGATCAGGCAGTTCTAACGCCTACAATGAGCAGTTCTTC CASSQERSGSSNAYNEQFF
TRBJ2-5 TRBD2 NA TRBV20-1 TGCAGTGCTCAGGGACTAGTCCAAGAGACCCAGTACTTC CSAQGLVQETQYF
TRBJ1-2 NA NA TRBV5-1 TGCGCCAGCAGCTTGGGTCCGGACAAATCTAACTATGGCTACACCTTC CASSLGPDKSNYGYTF
TRBJ2-3 TRBD2 NA TRBV27 TGTGCCAGCAGTTTAAACGGGGCGGGAGCCCCGGCGGGGGATACGCAGTATTTT CASSLNGAGAPAGDTQYF
TRBJ2-3 NA NA TRBV18 TGTGCCAGCTCACCCCCTACGGGACGGCACACAGATACGCAGTATTTT CASSPPTGRHTDTQYF
TRBJ2-1 TRBD1 NA TRBV20-1 TGCAGTGCTATCCTTTGGGGACAGGGGAACAATGAGCAGTTCTTC CSAILWGQGNNEQFF
TRBJ1-1 TRBD1 once TRBV2 TGTGCCAGCAGCGCACTCGGCCAGGGGGCGCAAACTGAAGCTTTCTTT CASSALGQGAQTEAFF
TRBJ2-1 TRBD2 NA TRBV20-1 TGCAGTGCTAGAACAGCCGGGACTAGTCGCAATGAGCAGTTCTTC CSARTAGTSRNEQFF
TRBJ1-1 NA NA TRBV12-3/TRBV12-4 TGTGCCAGCAGTCCCCTCGGACGGCCGAACACTGAAGCTTTCTTT CASSPLGRPNTEAFF
TRBJ2-3 NA NA TRBV30 TGTGCCTGGCTCCCGGGAGAAACGCAGTATTTT CAWLPGETQYF
TRBJ1-1 NA NA TRBV3-1 TGTGCCAGCAGCCAAGATTGGTCTTTAAGGAACACTGAAGCTTTCTTT CASSQDWSLRNTEAFF
TRBJ2-7 NA NA TRBV20-1 TGCAGTCTACAGAGAGACAGCCCGTACGAGCAGTACTTC CSLQRDSPYEQYF
TRBJ2-7 NA NA TRBV29-1 TGCAGCGTTGTGGCAAGGAGCTCCTACGAGCAGTACTTC CSVVARSSYEQYF
TRBJ2-7 NA NA TRBV7-9 TGTGCCAGCAGCTCAACTCCCAGGGATGTGCAGTACTTC CASSSTPRDVQYF
TRBJ2-7 NA NA TRBV5-6 TGTGCCAGCAGCTTCCCGACAGGATCCTACGAGCAGTACTTC CASSFPTGSYEQYF
TRBJ2-5 NA NA TRBV23-1 TGCGCCAGCAGTCTTCTAGGAGGGGAGACCCAGTACTTC CASSLLGGETQYF
TRBJ2-3 NA few TRBV5-1 TGCGCCAGCAGCTTGGGGTTGGCAGATACGCAGTATTTT CASSLGLADTQYF
TRBJ2-3 NA NA TRBV19 TGTGCCAGTAGTATGATGGACGTTAGAGGGCCCACAGATACGCAGTATTTT CASSMMDVRGPTDTQYF